In its sample, the clone carrying this T cell receptor beta chain was seen a few times. Antigen: not known. Multiplex touch-down PCR with TRB-A/B primers amplified rearranged V-D-J TRB sequences. Each CDR3 protein gets one entry after TCRdb re-called the multiplex PCR reads with MiXCR. The sample shows fewer than 15,000 distinct CDR3 sequences, less than 40% of them seen only once. TCR beta rearrangements were amplified from peripheral blood genomic DNA. This CDR3 spans 14 amino acids. The germline CDR1 and CDR2 sequences are LNHDA and SQIVND (reference sequence). Deletions cut 6 bases from V and 0 bases from J, with 11 bases between. This specimen belongs to a study of T cell repertoires in aging, cancer and after chemotherapy. General study findings and limits: In each cancer cohort, median generation probability increased across chemotherapy, suggesting thymic output rebounded. Loss of evenness, beyond lost richness, contributed to age-related TCR diversity decline in cancer patients. Compared with age-matched healthy donors, untreated hematological or solid cancer patients showed higher blood TCR clonality.

V is TRBV19 and J is TRBJ1-1, with unresolved D. The receptor's source is a human donor in good health. The donor label of this sample is uncertain. Sequencing was done on a sample of blood. CDR3 nucleotides: TGTGCCAGTAGCCCAGAAAGAATGAACACTGAAGCTTTCTTT. This gives the protein CASSPERMNTEAFF.